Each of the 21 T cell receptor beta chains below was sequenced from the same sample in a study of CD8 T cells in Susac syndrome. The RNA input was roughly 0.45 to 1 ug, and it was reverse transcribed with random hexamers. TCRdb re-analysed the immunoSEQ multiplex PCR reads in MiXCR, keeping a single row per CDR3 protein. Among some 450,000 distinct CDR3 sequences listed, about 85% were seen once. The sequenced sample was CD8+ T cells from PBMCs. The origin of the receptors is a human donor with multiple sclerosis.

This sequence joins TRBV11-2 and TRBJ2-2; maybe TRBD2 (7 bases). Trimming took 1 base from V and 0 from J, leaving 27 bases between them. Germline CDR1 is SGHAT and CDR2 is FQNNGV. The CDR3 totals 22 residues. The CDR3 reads CASSLGGGTTTTQKSNTGELFF. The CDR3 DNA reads TGTGCCAGCAGCTTAGGGGGGGGGACAACCACCACCCAAAAATCGAACACCGGGGAGCTGTTTTTT.

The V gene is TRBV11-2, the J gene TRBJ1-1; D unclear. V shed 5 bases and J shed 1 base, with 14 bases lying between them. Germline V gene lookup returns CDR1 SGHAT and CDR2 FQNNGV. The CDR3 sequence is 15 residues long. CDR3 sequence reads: CASSPWRQSNTEAFF. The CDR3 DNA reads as TGTGCCAGCAGCCCATGGCGGCAGTCGAACACTGAAGCTTTCTTT.

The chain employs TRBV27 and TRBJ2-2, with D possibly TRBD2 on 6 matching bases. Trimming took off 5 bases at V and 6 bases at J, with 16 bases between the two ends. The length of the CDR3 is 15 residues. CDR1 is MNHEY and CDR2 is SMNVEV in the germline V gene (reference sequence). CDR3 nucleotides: TGTGCCAGCAGTATCGATCTCTCGGGGGCCGGGGAGCTGTTTTTT. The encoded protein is CASSIDLSGAGELFF.

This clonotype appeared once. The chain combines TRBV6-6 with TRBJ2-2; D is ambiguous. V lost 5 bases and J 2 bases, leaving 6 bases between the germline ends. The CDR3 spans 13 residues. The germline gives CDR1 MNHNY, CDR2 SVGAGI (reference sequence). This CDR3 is CASSNGNTGELFF. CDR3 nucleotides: TGTGCCAGCAGTAACGGTAACACCGGGGAGCTGTTTTTT.

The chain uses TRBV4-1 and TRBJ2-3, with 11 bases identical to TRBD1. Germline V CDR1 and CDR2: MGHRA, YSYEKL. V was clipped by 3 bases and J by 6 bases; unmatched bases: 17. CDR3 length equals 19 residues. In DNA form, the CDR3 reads TGCGCCAGCAGCCATGTACCGGGACAGGGGGGCCCGCGTTCGGATACGCAGTATTTT. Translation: CASSHVPGQGGPRSDTQYF.

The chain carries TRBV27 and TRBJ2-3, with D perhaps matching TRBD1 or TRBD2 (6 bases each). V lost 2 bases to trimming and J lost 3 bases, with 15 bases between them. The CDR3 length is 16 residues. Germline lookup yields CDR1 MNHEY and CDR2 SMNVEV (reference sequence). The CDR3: CASSLIGGVVTDTQYF. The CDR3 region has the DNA TGTGCCAGCAGTTTAATCGGGGGCGTAGTAACAGATACGCAGTATTTT.

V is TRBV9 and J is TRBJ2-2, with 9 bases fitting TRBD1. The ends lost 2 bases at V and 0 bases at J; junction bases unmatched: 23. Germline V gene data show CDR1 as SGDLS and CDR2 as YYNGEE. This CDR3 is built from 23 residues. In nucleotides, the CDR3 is TGTGCCAGCAGCGTCAACCGGGACAGGGACCCCTCAGAAACTTTCGCGAACACCGGGGAGCTGTTTTTT. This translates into CASSVNRDRDPSETFANTGELFF.

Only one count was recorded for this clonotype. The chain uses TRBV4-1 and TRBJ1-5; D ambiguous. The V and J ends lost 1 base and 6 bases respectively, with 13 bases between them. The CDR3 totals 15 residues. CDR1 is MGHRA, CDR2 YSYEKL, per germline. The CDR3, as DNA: TGCGCCAGCAGCCAAGGGGTCGGATCGGGTCAGCCCCAGCATTTT. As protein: CASSQGVGSGQPQHF.

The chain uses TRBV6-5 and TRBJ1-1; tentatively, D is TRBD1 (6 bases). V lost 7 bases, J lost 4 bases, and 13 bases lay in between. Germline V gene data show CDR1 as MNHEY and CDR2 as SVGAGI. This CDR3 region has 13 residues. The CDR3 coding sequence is TGTGCCAGCACCACCGGGGGCGCCACTGAAGCTTTCTTT. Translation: CASTTGGATEAFF.

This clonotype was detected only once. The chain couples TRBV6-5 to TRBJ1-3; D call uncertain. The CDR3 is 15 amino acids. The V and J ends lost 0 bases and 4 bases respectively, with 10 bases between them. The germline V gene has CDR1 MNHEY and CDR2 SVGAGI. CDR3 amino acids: CASSYSPGEGNTIYF. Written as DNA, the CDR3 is TGTGCCAGCAGTTACTCGCCGGGCGAGGGAAACACCATATATTTT.

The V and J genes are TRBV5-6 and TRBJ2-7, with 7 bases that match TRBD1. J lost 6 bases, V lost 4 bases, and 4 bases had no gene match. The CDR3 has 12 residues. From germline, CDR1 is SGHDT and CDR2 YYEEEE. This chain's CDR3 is CASSLGTAEQYF. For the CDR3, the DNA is TGTGCCAGCAGCCTTGGGACAGCCGAGCAGTACTTC. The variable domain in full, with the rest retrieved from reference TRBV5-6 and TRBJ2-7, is DAGVTQSPTHLIKTRGQQVTLRCSPKSGHDTVSWYQQALGQGPQFIFQYYEEEERQRGNFPDRFSGHQFPNYSSELNVNALLLGDSALYLCASSLGTAEQYFGPGTRLTVT.

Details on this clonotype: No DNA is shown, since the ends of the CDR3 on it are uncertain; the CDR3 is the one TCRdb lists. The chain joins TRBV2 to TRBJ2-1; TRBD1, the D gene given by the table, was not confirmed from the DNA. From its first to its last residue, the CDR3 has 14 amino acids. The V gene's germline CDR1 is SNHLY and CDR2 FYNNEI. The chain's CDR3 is CASSSGQGKNEQFF.

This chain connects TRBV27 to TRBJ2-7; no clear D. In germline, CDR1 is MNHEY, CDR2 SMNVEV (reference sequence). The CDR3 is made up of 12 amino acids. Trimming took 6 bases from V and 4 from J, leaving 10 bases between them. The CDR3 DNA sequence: TGTGCCAGCAGGAAGACCCCGTACGAGCAGTACTTC. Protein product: CASRKTPYEQYF.

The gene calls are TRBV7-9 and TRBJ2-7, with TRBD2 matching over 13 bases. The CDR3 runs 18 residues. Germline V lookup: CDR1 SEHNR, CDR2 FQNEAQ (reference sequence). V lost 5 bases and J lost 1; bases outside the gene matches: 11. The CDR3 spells CASSTGLAGTIGSYEQYF. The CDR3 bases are TGTGCCAGCAGCACGGGACTAGCGGGAACTATTGGGTCCTACGAGCAGTACTTC.

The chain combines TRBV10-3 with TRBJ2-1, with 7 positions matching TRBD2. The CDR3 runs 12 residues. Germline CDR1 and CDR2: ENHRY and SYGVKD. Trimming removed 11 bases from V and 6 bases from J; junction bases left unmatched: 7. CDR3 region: CAVQRDVNEQFF. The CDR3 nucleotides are TGTGCCGTCCAGCGGGACGTCAATGAGCAGTTCTTC.

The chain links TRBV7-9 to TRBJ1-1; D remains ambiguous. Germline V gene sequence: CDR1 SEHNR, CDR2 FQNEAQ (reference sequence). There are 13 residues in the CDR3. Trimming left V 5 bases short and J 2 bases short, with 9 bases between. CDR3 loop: CASSLGFNTEAFF. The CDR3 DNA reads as TGTGCCAGCAGCCTGGGATTTAACACTGAAGCTTTCTTT. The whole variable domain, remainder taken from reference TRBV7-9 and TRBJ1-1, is DTGVSQNPRHKITKRGQNVTFRCDPISEHNRLYWYRQTLGQGPEFLTYFQNEAQLEKSRLLSDRFSAERPKGSFSTLEIQRTEQGDSAMYLCASSLGFNTEAFFGQGTRLTVV.

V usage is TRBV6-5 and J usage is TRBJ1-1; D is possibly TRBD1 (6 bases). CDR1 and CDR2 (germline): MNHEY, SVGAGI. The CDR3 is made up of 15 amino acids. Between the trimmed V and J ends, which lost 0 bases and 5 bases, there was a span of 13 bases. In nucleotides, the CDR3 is TGTGCCAGCAGTTACTCGAGGGGGGGCTTGACTGAAGCTTTCTTT. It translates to CASSYSRGGLTEAFF.

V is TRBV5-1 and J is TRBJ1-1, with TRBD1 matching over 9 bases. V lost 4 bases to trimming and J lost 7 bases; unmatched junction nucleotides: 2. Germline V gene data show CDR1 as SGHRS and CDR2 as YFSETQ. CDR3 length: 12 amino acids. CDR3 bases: TGCGCCAGCAGCGGGGACAGGGATGAAGCTTTCTTT. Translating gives CASSGDRDEAFF.

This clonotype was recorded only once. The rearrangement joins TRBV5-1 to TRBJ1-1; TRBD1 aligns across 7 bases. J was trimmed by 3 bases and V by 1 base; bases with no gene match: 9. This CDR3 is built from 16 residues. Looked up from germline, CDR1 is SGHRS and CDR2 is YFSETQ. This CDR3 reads CASSLSTGRVDTEAFF. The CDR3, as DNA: TGCGCCAGCAGCTTGTCGACAGGGAGGGTGGACACTGAAGCTTTCTTT. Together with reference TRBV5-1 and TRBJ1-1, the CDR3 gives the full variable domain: KAGVTQTPRYLIKTRGQQVTLSCSPISGHRSVSWYQQTPGQGLQFLFEYFSETQRNKGNFPGRFSGRQFSNSRSEMNVSTLELGDSALYLCASSLSTGRVDTEAFFGQGTRLTVV.

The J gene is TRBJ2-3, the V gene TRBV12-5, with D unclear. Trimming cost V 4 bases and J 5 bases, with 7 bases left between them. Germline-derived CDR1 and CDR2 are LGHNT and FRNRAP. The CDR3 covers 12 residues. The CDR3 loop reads CASGSVGDTQYF. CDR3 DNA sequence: TGTGCTAGTGGTTCGGTGGGAGATACGCAGTATTTT.

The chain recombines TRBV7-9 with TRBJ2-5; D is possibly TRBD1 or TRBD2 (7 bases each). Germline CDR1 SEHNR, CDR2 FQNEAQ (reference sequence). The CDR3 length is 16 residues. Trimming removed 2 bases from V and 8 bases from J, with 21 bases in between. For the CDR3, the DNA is TGTGCCAGCAGCTTAATTCAAGGGGGCCTAGCGGACACCCAGTACTTC. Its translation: CASSLIQGGLADTQYF.